This T cell receptor beta chain emerged from a study of OX40 agonist ivuxolimab in advanced cancers. This clone was detected only once. The CDR3 consists of 16 residues. CDR1 is MDHEN, CDR2 SYDVKM, per germline. J gave up 7 bases and V 7 bases, and 13 bases lay outside the gene matches. People who had autoimmune disease history or systemic immunosuppression were excluded. Sequencing used immunoSEQ multiplex PCR; TCRdb keeps in-frame clones, though not all of them. The sample consists of around 59,000 clones, 80% to 90% of them appearing once. This TCR came from an adult with an advanced solid tumor such as melanoma, head and neck, liver or kidney cancer. The sequences come from CD4+ or CD8+ T cells sorted from blood, collected in a trial of the OX40 agonist ivuxolimab. The rearrangement links TRBV28 to TRBJ1-6; 7 nucleotides align to TRBD1. The CDR3 sequence: CASTSTGSVGNSPLHF. The CDR3 DNA is TGTGCCAGCACCTCGACAGGGAGTGTTGGAAATTCACCCCTCCACTTT. Filled out from reference TRBV28 and TRBJ1-6, the complete variable domain reads DVKVTQSSRYLVKRTGEKVFLECVQDMDHENMFWYRQDPGLGLRLIYFSYDVKMKEKGDIPEGYSVSREKKERFSLILESASTNQTSMYLCASTSTGSVGNSPLHFGNGTRLTVT.